These T cell receptor beta chains were read from a single sample in a study of T cell changes during pregnancy in multiple sclerosis. The assay was immunoSEQ multiplex PCR, and TCRdb's table has in-frame clones only and misses some. In the table there are around 50,000 clones, about 93% of which are singletons. Material: CD4+ T cells from peripheral blood mononuclear cells, obtained in the first trimester of pregnancy. The receptors here all came from a female donor with multiple sclerosis, enrolled in a pregnancy study. Each CDR3 is given with its conserved first and last residue.

>TRBV5-1|TRBJ1-1
CASSLGASFEAFF
>TRBV21-1|TRBJ1-1
CASSKRAGRPEAFF
>TRBV7-3|TRBJ2-2
CASSLSRTSGTGELFF
>TRBV6-6|TRBJ1-2
CASNLQVAGGYTF
>TRBV11-3|TRBJ2-5
CASTIIAGGGAQETQYF
>TRBV5-1|TRBJ2-7
CASSLGGGAGEQYF
>TRBV15|TRBJ1-1
CATSRGPGEAFF
>TRBV5-4|TRBJ2-7
CASSSGAGNSYEQYF
>TRBV2|TRBJ2-1
CASSPTGTVYNEQFF
>TRBV9|TRBJ2-7
CASSVGEGSSYEQYF
>TRBV9|TRBJ1-1
CASSVNLVNTEAFF
>TRBV5-8|TRBJ1-2
CASRPVWGQGTYTF